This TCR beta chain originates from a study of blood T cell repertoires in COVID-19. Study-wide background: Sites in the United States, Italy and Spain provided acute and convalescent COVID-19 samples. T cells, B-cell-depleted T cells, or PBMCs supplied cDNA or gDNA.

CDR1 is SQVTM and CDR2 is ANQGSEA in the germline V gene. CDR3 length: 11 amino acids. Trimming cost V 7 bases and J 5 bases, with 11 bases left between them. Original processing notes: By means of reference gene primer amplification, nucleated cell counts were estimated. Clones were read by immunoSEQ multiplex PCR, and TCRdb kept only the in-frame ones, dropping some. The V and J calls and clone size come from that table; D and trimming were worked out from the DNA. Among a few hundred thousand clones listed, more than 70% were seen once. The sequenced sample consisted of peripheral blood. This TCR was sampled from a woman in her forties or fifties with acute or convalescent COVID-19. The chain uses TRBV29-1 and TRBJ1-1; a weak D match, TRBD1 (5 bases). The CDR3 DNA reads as TGCAGCGCGCGGGGGGAAACTGAAGCTTTCTTT. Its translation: CSARGETEAFF.